This T cell receptor beta chain stems from a study of cytomegalovirus exposure and HLA in healthy donors. V lost 6 bases to trimming and J lost 5 bases, with 2 bases between them. Germline loops: CDR1 MDHEN, CDR2 SYDVKM. This CDR3 is built from 10 residues. About this clone itself: As yet, its antigen is unknown.

Findings of the study overall: Most CMV-associated TCR beta chains were later found to appear HLA-restricted. TCR beta chains numbering 164 were designated cytomegalovirus-associated. As confirmed in vitro, a few CMV-associated chains were specific for CMV antigens. There were some V segments, including TRBV6-2 and TRBV6-3, excluded as indistinguishable.

The study ran its PCR with 60 Vbeta and 13 Jbeta primers. Method: immunoSEQ multiplex PCR; TCRdb's copy keeps in-frame clones and lacks some. This table holds 150,000 to 170,000 clones, roughly 75% found once. V and J are TRBV28 and TRBJ2-1; D call uncertain. This clonotype was obtained from a man between 18 and 35 years old in good health and CMV-seronegative. The sample comprised PBMCs. This CDR3 reads CASSDNEQFF. In DNA form, the CDR3 reads TGTGCCAGCAGCGACAATGAGCAGTTCTTC. Full variable domain (missing parts from reference TRBV28 and TRBJ2-1): DVKVTQSSRYLVKRTGEKVFLECVQDMDHENMFWYRQDPGLGLRLIYFSYDVKMKEKGDIPEGYSVSREKKERFSLILESASTNQTSMYLCASSDNEQFFGPGTRLTVL.